This TCR beta chain emerged from a study of technical replicates of blood from several donors. Sequenced by immunoSEQ multiplex PCR; TCRdb stores in-frame clones only, minus some. The sample has 75,000 to 100,000 clones, about 96% seen once. CDR3 length: 16 amino acids. The V gene's germline CDR1 is ENHRY and CDR2 SYGVKD. The V segment lost 5 bases and the J segment 0 bases; nucleotides outside the gene matches: 7. The sequence derives from a human donor in good health. This chain uses TRBV10-3 with TRBJ2-5; 9 bases agree with TRBD1. Sequenced material: T cells isolated from PBMCs. The CDR3 coding sequence is TGTGCCATCAGTCCCGGGACAGGGAAGTACCAAGAGACCCAGTACTTC. It codes for CAISPGTGKYQETQYF.